This TCR beta chain was identified in a study of shared T cell receptors in the human thymus. Generated by immunoSEQ multiplex PCR, the TCRdb table keeps only in-frame clones and is missing some. The sample lists about 660,000 clones, more than 75% occurring once. Trimming took 3 bases from V and 5 from J, leaving 14 bases between them. The CDR3 covers 15 residues. Germline CDR1 SGDLS, CDR2 YYNGEE. Another study also made use of these data, one on human thymus T cells. That report notes: Donors were healthy Finnish babies undergoing corrective operations for congenital heart defects. In corrective heart surgery, resections were taken, and these provided the thymus tissue. Usage of V and J genes appeared biased in thymic and blood repertoires. Highly overlapping thymic repertoires in unrelated individuals were reported by related research.

Sequencing was done on a sample of thymocytes. The receptor comes from a boy under three years old with a congenital heart defect. The V gene is TRBV9, the J gene TRBJ1-4; D is unresolved. CDR3 loop: CASSGAGLNNEKLFF. DNA for the CDR3: TGTGCCAGCAGCGGGGCAGGCTTAAACAATGAAAAACTGTTTTTT.